This TCR beta chain was observed in a study of response to subunit inactivated influenza vaccine (dated by TCRdb to between 2017 and 2018). Regarding the complete study: Deep quantitative T cell receptor repertoire profiling was used in the study to track responses to a trivalent subunit inactivated influenza vaccine. Points the paper makes about the study in general: The authors suggested that each seasonal influenza vaccination may recruit only a limited number of new T cells.

Including cysteine and phenylalanine, the CDR3 has 15 amino acids. Only the CDR3 portion is preserved as DNA: 45 bases, with reading frame beginning at the first base. Ends trimmed: V by 0 bases, J by 5 bases; bases unmatched to a gene: 5. The germline V gene (reference sequence) specifies SGHKS as CDR1 and YYEKEE as CDR2. Library prep was done by RT-PCR. Sequenced on an Illumina HiSeq 2500. TCRdb took the public reads, trimmed them with fastp at Q25, ran MiXCR for clone calling and kept in-frame beta chains. Each CDR3 protein appears once, grouped with its most common genes and DNA. The sample table records over 300,000 distinct CDR3 sequences; roughly a fifth of these occur just once. The ten most abundant clones make up roughly a tenth of the sample. This clonotype appeared a few times. Its target antigen remains unknown. No qualities accompany the bases; no much larger clone lies one base away.

This TCR was sampled from a man aged 45 to 75 who received an inactivated influenza vaccine. Donor details come from another sample of the same person, matched by shared clones. The chain is encoded by TRBV5-5 joined to TRBJ1-2, and 9 bases in between align with TRBD1. This sample comprised PBMCs from blood, obtained less than 22 months after vaccination. The nucleotide sequence reads as follows: TGTGCCAGCAGCTTGGGACAGGGGGGAAATTATGGCTACACCTTC. This sequence encodes CASSLGQGGNYGYTF.